This TCR beta chain is drawn from a study of T-cell reconstitution after alpha-beta-depleted transplantation in children. V shed 3 bases and J shed 7 bases, with 25 bases lying between them. The CDR3 length is 18 residues. Unique molecular identifiers were incorporated when the TCRbeta library was constructed. TCRdb passed the PCR reads through MiXCR, listing each CDR3 protein once. The sample yields about 500,000 distinct CDR3 sequences, approximately 29% seen once. Sequences were derived from PBMCs from the stem cell graft donor, sampled from the stem cell graft. The chain is built from TRBV12-3 or TRBV12-4 and TRBJ2-1; D is perhaps TRBD2 (5 bases). The source of this sequence is a human donor who donated a stem cell graft to a child with aplastic anemia. CDR3 amino acids: CASSLGFQRPSKKNEQFF. As DNA, the CDR3 is TGTGCCAGCAGTTTGGGATTTCAACGGCCTAGCAAGAAGAATGAGCAGTTCTTC.